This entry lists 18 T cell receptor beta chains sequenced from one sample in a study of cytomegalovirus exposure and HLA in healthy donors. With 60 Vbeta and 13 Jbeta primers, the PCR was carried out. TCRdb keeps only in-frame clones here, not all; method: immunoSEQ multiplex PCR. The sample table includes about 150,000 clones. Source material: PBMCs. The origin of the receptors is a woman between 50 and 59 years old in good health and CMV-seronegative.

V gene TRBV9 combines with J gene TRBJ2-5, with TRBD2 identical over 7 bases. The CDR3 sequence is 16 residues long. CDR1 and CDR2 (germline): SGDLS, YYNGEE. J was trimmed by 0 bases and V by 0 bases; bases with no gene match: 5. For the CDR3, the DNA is TGTGCCAGCAGCGTAGAAGCGGGGACCAACCAAGAGACCCAGTACTTC. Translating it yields CASSVEAGTNQETQYF.

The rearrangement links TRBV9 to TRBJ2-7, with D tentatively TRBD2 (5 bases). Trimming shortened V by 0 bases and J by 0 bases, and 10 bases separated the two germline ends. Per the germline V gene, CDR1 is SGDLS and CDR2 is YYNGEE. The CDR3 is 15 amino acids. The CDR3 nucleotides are TGTGCCAGCAGCGTAGGCGACGGGATCTCCTACGAGCAGTACTTC. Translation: CASSVGDGISYEQYF.

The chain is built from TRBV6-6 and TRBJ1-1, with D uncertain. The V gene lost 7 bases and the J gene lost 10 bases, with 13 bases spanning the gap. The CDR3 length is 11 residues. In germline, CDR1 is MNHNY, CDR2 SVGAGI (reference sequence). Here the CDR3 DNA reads TGTGCCAGCACCGAGACTACGGGAGCTTTCTTT. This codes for CASTETTGAFF.

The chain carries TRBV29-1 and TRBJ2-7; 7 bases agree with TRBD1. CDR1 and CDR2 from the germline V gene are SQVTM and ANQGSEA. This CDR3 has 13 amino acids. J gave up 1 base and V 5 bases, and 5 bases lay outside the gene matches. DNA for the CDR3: TGCAGCGTTCGGACAGGTTCTTCCTACGAGCAGTACTTC. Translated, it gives CSVRTGSSYEQYF.

The CDR3 region is CASSSSIKDGRYEQYF. The CDR3 nucleotides are TGTGCCAGCAGCTCTTCAATCAAGGACGGGAGGTACGAGCAGTACTTC. This chain links TRBV7-9 with TRBJ2-7, with 7 nucleotides matching TRBD2. In germline, CDR1 is SEHNR, CDR2 FQNEAQ (reference sequence). The V and J ends lost 4 bases and 4 bases, in that order; junction bases with no gene match: 13. The CDR3 has 16 amino acids.

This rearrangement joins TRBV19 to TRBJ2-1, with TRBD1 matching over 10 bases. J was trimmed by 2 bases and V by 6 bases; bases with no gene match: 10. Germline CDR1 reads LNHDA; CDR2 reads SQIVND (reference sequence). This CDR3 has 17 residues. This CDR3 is CASSQSTGTGAYNEQFF. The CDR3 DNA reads TGTGCCAGTAGCCAAAGCACCGGGACAGGGGCCTACAATGAGCAGTTCTTC.

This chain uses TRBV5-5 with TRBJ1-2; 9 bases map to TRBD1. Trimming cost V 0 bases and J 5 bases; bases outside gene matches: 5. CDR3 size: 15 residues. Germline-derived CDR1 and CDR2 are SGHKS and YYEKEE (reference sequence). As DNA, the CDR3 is TGTGCCAGCAGCTTGGCGGTTGGACAGGGGTATGGCTACACCTTC. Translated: CASSLAVGQGYGYTF.

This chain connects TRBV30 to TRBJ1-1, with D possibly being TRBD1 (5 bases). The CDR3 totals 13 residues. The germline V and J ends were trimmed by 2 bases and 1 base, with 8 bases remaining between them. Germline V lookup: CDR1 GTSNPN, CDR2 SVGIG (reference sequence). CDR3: CAWSPGGNTEAFF. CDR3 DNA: TGTGCCTGGAGTCCGGGGGGGAACACTGAAGCTTTCTTT.

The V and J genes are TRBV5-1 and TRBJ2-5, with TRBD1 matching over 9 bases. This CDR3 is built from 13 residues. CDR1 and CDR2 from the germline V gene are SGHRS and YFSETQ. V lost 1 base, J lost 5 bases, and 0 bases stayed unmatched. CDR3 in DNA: TGCGCCAGCAGCTTGACAGGGGGCGAGACCCAGTACTTC. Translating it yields CASSLTGGETQYF. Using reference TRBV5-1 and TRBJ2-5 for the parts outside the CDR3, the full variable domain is KAGVTQTPRYLIKTRGQQVTLSCSPISGHRSVSWYQQTPGQGLQFLFEYFSETQRNKGNFPGRFSGRQFSNSRSEMNVSTLELGDSALYLCASSLTGGETQYFGPGTRLLVL.

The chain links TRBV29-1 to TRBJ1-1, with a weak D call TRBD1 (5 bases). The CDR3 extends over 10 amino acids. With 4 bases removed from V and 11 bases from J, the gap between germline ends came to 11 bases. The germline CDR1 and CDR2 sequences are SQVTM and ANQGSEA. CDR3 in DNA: TGCAGCGTTGGGACCCGGGGGGCTTTCTTT. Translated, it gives CSVGTRGAFF.

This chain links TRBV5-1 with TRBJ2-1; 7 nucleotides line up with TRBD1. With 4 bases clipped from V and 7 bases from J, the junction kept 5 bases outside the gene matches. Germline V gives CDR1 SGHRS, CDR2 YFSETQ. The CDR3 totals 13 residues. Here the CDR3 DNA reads TGCGCCAGCAGCCTGGGGACAGTGAATGAGCAGTTCTTC. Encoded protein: CASSLGTVNEQFF. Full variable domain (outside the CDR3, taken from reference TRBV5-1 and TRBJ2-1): KAGVTQTPRYLIKTRGQQVTLSCSPISGHRSVSWYQQTPGQGLQFLFEYFSETQRNKGNFPGRFSGRQFSNSRSEMNVSTLELGDSALYLCASSLGTVNEQFFGPGTRLTVL.

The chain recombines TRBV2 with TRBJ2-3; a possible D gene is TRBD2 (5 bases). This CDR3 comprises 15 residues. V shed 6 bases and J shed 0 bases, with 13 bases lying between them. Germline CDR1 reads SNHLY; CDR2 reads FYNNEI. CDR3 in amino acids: CASSPELVSTDTQYF. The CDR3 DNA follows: TGTGCCAGCAGCCCGGAACTAGTGAGCACAGATACGCAGTATTTT.

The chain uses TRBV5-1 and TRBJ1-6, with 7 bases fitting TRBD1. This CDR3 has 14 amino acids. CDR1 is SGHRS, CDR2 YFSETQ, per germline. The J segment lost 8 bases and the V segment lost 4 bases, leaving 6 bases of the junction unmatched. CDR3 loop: CASSTGQPDSPLHF. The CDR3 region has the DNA TGCGCCAGCAGCACGGGACAGCCTGATTCACCCCTCCACTTT.

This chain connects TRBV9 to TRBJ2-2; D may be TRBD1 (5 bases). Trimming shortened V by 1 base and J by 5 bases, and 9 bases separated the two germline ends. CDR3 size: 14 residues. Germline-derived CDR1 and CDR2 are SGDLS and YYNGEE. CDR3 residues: CASSVNRRTGELFF. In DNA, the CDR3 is TGTGCCAGCAGCGTAAACAGGAGAACCGGGGAGCTGTTTTTT.

CDR3 protein: CASSLNRGGETQYF. The CDR3 DNA reads TGTGCCAGCAGCTTGAACAGGGGGGGAGAGACCCAGTACTTC. The chain combines TRBV5-5 with TRBJ2-5; possibly TRBD1 for D (8 bases). This CDR3 is 14 amino acids long. Between the trimmed V and J ends, which lost 1 base and 4 bases, there was a span of 11 bases. The germline gives CDR1 SGHKS, CDR2 YYEKEE (reference sequence).

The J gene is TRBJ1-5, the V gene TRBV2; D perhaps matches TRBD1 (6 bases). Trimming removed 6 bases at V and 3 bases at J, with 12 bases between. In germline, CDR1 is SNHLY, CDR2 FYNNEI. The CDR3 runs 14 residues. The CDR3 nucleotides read TGTGCCAGCAGCCAAGACAGGTCCAATCAGCCCCAGCATTTT. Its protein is CASSQDRSNQPQHF.

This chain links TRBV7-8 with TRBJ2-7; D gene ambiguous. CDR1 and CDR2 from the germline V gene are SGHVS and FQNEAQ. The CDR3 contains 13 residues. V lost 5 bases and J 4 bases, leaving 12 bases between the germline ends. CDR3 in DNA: TGTGCCAGCAGCGAGCTGTTGGTTTACGAGCAGTACTTC. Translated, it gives CASSELLVYEQYF.

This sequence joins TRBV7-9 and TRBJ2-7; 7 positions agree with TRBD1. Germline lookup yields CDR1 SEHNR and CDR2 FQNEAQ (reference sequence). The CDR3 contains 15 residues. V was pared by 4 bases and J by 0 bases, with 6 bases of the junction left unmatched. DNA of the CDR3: TGTGCCAGCAGCTCAGGGACAGCCGCCTCCTACGAGCAGTACTTC. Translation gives CASSSGTAASYEQYF.